Listed below are T cell receptor beta chains from one sample, sequenced in a study of vaccination effects on CD4 cells after COVID-19. Clones were read by immunoSEQ multiplex PCR, and TCRdb kept only the in-frame ones, dropping some. The top ten clones hold 1.5% to 2.5% of a sample with 35,000 to 40,000 clones, almost 85% of them seen once. For these receptors, no antigen is known. The source material was CD4+ T cells from PBMCs cultured with HCoV-NL63 spike peptides, sampled after COVID-19 vaccination. The receptors originated from a human donor who received a COVID-19 vaccine. Some clones in this sample may be carry-over from other donors' samples. CDR3s include the opening cysteine and the closing phenylalanine or tryptophan. Each record gives: D gene, J gene, clone size, V gene, CDR3 protein, CDR3 DNA. A D gene is named only where the DNA matches it firmly. For some rows the clone size is stated as once, few or many, or as a class when expanded; others skip it.

>.|TRBJ1-1|.|TRBV11-2
CASSLGDGGGTEAFF
TGTGCCAGCAGCTTAGGGGATGGGGGGGGGACTGAAGCTTTCTTT
>.|TRBJ1-1|.|TRBV7-3
CASSPTSSLAEAFF
TGTGCCAGCAGCCCCACTTCAAGTTTGGCTGAAGCTTTCTTT
>.|TRBJ2-5|once|TRBV15
CATSSNTGTVILETQYF
TGTGCCACCAGCAGTAATACCGGGACCGTGATATTGGAGACCCAGTACTTC
>.|TRBJ2-2|.|TRBV15
CATSRSGLGTGELFF
TGTGCCACCAGCAGATCCGGACTCGGCACCGGGGAGCTGTTTTTT
>TRBD2|TRBJ2-5|.|TRBV5-1
CASSWGLGQETQYF
TGCGCCAGCAGCTGGGGACTAGGGCAAGAGACCCAGTACTTC
>.|TRBJ1-2|.|TRBV5-4
CASSLQGNYGYTF
TGTGCCAGCAGCCTACAGGGTAACTATGGCTACACCTTC
>.|TRBJ2-1|.|TRBV2
CASSEIRGNEQFF
TGTGCCAGCAGTGAAATAAGGGGGAATGAGCAGTTCTTC
>.|TRBJ1-2|.|TRBV5-4
CASSRGLWEGGYTF
TGTGCCAGCAGCCGAGGACTCTGGGAGGGTGGCTACACCTTC
>.|TRBJ1-2|few|TRBV5-4
CASSLPLSNYGYTF
TGTGCCAGCAGCCTGCCGCTCTCTAACTATGGCTACACCTTC
>.|TRBJ2-3|.|TRBV7-3
CASSLTRVADTQYF
TGTGCCAGCAGCTTAACCAGGGTGGCAGATACGCAGTATTTT
>.|TRBJ1-1|.|TRBV2
CASSEEGVNTEAFF
TGTGCCAGCAGTGAAGAGGGGGTGAACACTGAAGCTTTCTTT
>.|TRBJ1-3|.|TRBV5-5
CASSLAGNPGNTIYF
TGTGCCAGCAGCTTGGCCGGGAACCCTGGAAACACCATATATTTT
>TRBD1|TRBJ2-2|.|TRBV5-1
CATAFGTGGTGELFF
TGCGCCACCGCGTTTGGGACAGGGGGGACCGGGGAGCTGTTTTTT
>TRBD1|TRBJ2-2|.|TRBV7-9
CASTLWDSIIGELFF
TGTGCCAGCACCTTATGGGACAGTATAATCGGGGAGCTGTTTTTT
>TRBD1|TRBJ1-3|.|TRBV5-1
CASSLGTGRNTIYF
TGCGCCAGCAGCTTGGGGACAGGGAGAAACACCATATATTTT
>TRBD1|TRBJ1-1|.|TRBV3-1/TRBV3-2
CASSQEGGQGNTEAFF
TGTGCCAGCAGCCAAGAAGGGGGCCAGGGGAACACTGAAGCTTTCTTT
>TRBD1|TRBJ2-5|.|TRBV13
CASSTGTGGGETQYF
TGTGCCAGCAGCACCGGGACAGGGGGCGGGGAGACCCAGTACTTC